This T cell receptor beta chain was sequenced for a study of CD8 T cells in ankylosing spondylitis. Findings of the study overall: A subset of motif variants has previously been described in the synovial fluid and blood of reactive arthritis.

With 7 bases clipped from V and 4 bases from J, the junction kept 9 bases outside the gene matches. Germline CDR1 and CDR2: MNHEY and SMNVEV (reference sequence). The CDR3 contains 17 residues. 5'-RACE, quantitative and with molecular barcodes, yielded the TCR beta libraries. One entry per CDR3 protein, called by TCRdb with MiXCR from the 5' RACE reads. The data hold under 250,000 distinct CDR3 sequences, with around 11% observed a single time. This clonotype has more than one count but fewer than ten. Its specificity is unknown. The receptor comes from a male donor with ankylosing spondylitis or in good health (not recorded which). Material: blood, either unsorted or a sorted T cell fraction (not recorded which). The chain couples TRBV27 to TRBJ2-1; TRBD2 matches at 14 bases. The CDR3: CASTWGLAGESYNEQFF. The CDR3 DNA is TGTGCCAGCACCTGGGGACTAGCGGGAGAATCTTACAATGAGCAGTTCTTC.